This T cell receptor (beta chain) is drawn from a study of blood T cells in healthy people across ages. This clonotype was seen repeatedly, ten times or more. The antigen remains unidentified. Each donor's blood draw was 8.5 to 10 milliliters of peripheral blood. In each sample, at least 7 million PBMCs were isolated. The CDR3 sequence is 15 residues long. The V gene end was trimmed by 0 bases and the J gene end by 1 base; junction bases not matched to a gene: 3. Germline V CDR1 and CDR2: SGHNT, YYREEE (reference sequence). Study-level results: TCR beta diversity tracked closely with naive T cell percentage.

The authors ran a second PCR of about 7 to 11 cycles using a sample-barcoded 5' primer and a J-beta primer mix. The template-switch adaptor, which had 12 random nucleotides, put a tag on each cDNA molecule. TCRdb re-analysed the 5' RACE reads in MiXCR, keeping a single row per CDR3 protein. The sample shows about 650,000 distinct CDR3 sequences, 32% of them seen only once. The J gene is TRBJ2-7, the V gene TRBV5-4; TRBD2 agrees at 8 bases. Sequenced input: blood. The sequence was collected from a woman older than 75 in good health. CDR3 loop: CASSLDTSGSYEQYF. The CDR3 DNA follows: TGTGCCAGCAGCTTGGATACTAGCGGTTCCTACGAGCAGTACTTC.